Following are 22 T cell receptor beta chains from one sample sequenced in a study of T-cell reconstitution after alpha-beta-depleted transplantation in children. Unique molecular identifiers were built into the TCRbeta library. One entry per CDR3 protein results from TCRdb running MiXCR on the PCR reads. The data contain fewer than 750,000 distinct CDR3 sequences, approximately 30% of them seen just once; the ten biggest clones take up under 45%. The input for sequencing was PBMCs, taken before TCRalphabeta/CD19-depleted stem cell transplant. These receptors were collected from a boy in the first two years of life with Wiskott-Aldrich syndrome, due to receive a stem cell transplant.

Details on this clonotype: Compared with germline, one end of the junction differs, possibly owing to a read error. The chain's CDR3 is CASSLADVETQYF. The CDR3, as DNA: TGTGCCAGCAGTCTAGCGGATGTAGAGACCCAGTACTTC. The chain couples TRBV12-3 or TRBV12-4 to TRBJ2-5; 7 positions agree with TRBD2. The CDR3 extends over 13 amino acids.

J is TRBJ2-7 and V is TRBV6-1; TRBD2 matches at 10 bases. The CDR3 consists of 15 residues. Germline V gene sequence: CDR1 MNHNS, CDR2 SASEGT. J lost 3 bases, V lost 6 bases, and 8 bases had no gene match. The CDR3 DNA is TGTGCCAGCAGGTCCGCTAGCGGGAGTCTCTACGAGCAGTACTTC. It specifies CASRSASGSLYEQYF.

V and J are TRBV12-3 or TRBV12-4 and TRBJ2-7, with unresolved D. Trimming left V 4 bases short and J 2 bases short, with 12 bases between. CDR3 length equals 14 residues. CDR3 nucleotide sequence: TGTGCCAGCAGTTCAGTGCCAGCCGCCTACGAGCAGTACTTC. Encoded protein: CASSSVPAAYEQYF.

The rearrangement links TRBV20-1 to TRBJ1-4; D unclear. CDR1 is DFQATT, CDR2 SNEGSKA, per germline (reference sequence). The CDR3 sequence is 13 residues long. V lost 1 base, J lost 4 bases, and 7 bases lay in between. This CDR3 reads CSARGRFNEKLFF. DNA for the CDR3: TGCAGTGCTAGAGGACGGTTTAATGAAAAACTGTTTTTT.

The J gene is TRBJ2-5, the V gene TRBV6-5; the D gene could be TRBD1 or TRBD2 (5 bases each). CDR1 is MNHEY and CDR2 is SVGAGI in the germline V gene. Trimming took 2 bases from V and 5 from J, leaving 12 bases between them. This CDR3 is 14 amino acids long. In nucleotides, the CDR3 is TGTGCCAGCAGTTACCGTACGGGACGGGAGACCCAGTACTTC. Translated: CASSYRTGRETQYF.

The V gene is TRBV4-1, the J gene TRBJ2-7, with 8 bases that match TRBD1. The length of the CDR3 is 16 residues. The germline CDR1 and CDR2 sequences are MGHRA and YSYEKL. The V segment lost 3 bases and the J segment 2 bases; nucleotides outside the gene matches: 9. Written as DNA, the CDR3 is TGCGCCAGCAGCCATCTAGGACGGACAGGGACCTACGAGCAGTACTTC. This sequence encodes CASSHLGRTGTYEQYF.

This chain uses TRBV7-2 with TRBJ2-1; TRBD1 might be the D (6 bases). Germline values: CDR1 SGHTA, CDR2 FQGNSA. With 1 base removed from V and 6 bases from J, the gap between germline ends came to 13 bases. This CDR3 is built from 15 residues. The CDR3: CASSLEGDQGNEQFF. The CDR3 bases are TGTGCCAGCAGCTTAGAGGGGGATCAGGGCAATGAGCAGTTCTTC.

This clonotype has only a few counts. The rearrangement joins TRBV29-1 to TRBJ1-4; D is uncertain. This CDR3 comprises 13 residues. The V and J ends lost 0 bases and 14 bases respectively, with 16 bases between them. Germline V gene sequence: CDR1 SQVTM, CDR2 ANQGSEA. The DNA for the CDR3 is TGCAGCGTTGAAGATCCAGGAGCACGGCGGCTGTTTTTT. Protein sequence: CSVEDPGARRLFF. Full variable domain (outside the CDR3, taken from reference TRBV29-1 and TRBJ1-4): SAVISQKPSRDICQRGTSLTIQCQVDSQVTMMFWYRQQPGQSLTLIATANQGSEATYESGFVIDKFPISRPNLTFSTLTVSNMSPEDSSIYLCSVEDPGARRLFFGSGTQLSVL.

This clonotype appeared a few times. The genes are TRBV2 and TRBJ2-1; TRBD2 matches at 14 bases. The CDR3 spans 15 residues. Losses at the gene ends were 6 bases for V and 8 bases for J; bases not matched to a gene: 6. CDR1 is SNHLY and CDR2 is FYNNEI in the germline V gene. The CDR3 here is CASRRTSGRSDEQFF. The CDR3 region has the DNA TGTGCCAGCAGACGGACTAGCGGGAGGTCCGATGAGCAGTTCTTC.

This clonotype has a handful of counts. This chain joins TRBV7-9 and TRBJ2-7; D not resolved. V lost 6 bases, J lost 0 bases, and 9 bases lay in between. The V gene's germline CDR1 is SEHNR and CDR2 FQNEAQ (reference sequence). The CDR3 is 13 amino acids. The CDR3 bases are TGTGCCAGCAGGCCCATGAGCTCCTACGAGCAGTACTTC. It specifies CASRPMSSYEQYF.

This clonotype was counted between two and nine times. The chain is built from TRBV3-1 and TRBJ2-7; the match to TRBD2 covers 9 bases. Germline lookup yields CDR1 LGHDT and CDR2 YNNKEL (reference sequence). The CDR3 totals 15 residues. V shed 1 base, J shed 5 bases, and the junction held 6 bases outside the gene matches. The CDR3 DNA reads TGTGCCAGCAGCCAAGTAGCGGGAGACTTCAACGAGCAGTACTTC. It yields the protein CASSQVAGDFNEQYF.

The rearrangement uses TRBV6-6 and TRBJ1-5; D not certain. CDR3 length: 15 residues. V was cut by 7 bases and J by 3 bases, with 16 bases left in between. Germline V gene lookup returns CDR1 MNHNY and CDR2 SVGAGI (reference sequence). CDR3 in amino acids: CASTRELIANQPQHF. The DNA of the CDR3 is TGTGCCAGCACCCGGGAACTTATAGCCAATCAGCCCCAGCATTTT.

This clonotype was observed a few times. CDR3 DNA: TGTGCCACCAGCAGGGGACAGGACCAAGAGACCCAGTACTTC. Amino acids: CATSRGQDQETQYF. The J gene is TRBJ2-5, the V gene TRBV15; the match to TRBD1 covers 8 bases. This CDR3 contains 14 residues. Germline trimming cut 3 bases from V and 0 bases from J; bases unmatched to any gene: 0. Germline V gene data show CDR1 as LNHNV and CDR2 as YYDKDF (reference sequence). The entire variable domain, with the rest obtained from reference TRBV15 and TRBJ2-5, is as follows: DAMVIQNPRYQVTQFGKPVTLSCSQTLNHNVMYWYQQKSSQAPKLLFHYYDKDFNNEADTPDNFQSRRPNTSFCFLDIRSPGLGDTAMYLCATSRGQDQETQYFGPGTRLLVL.

This clonotype has just a few counts. The chain employs TRBV14 and TRBJ2-1; no clear D gene. Germline V gene lookup returns CDR1 SGHDN and CDR2 FVKESK. Trimming took 5 bases from V and 9 from J, leaving 17 bases between them. The length of the CDR3 is 14 residues. The CDR3 spells CASSDRVLSGEQFF. CDR3 DNA sequence: TGTGCCAGCAGCGATCGAGTTCTATCTGGTGAGCAGTTCTTC.

This clonotype was seen only a few times. V and J are TRBV12-3 or TRBV12-4 and TRBJ1-5, with 8 nucleotides matching TRBD1. The V gene end was trimmed by 6 bases and the J gene end by 3 bases; junction bases not matched to a gene: 7. CDR3 length equals 15 residues. Here the CDR3 DNA reads TGTGCCAGCAGCTTGAGGACAGGGTTCAATCAGCCCCAGCATTTT. Its protein product is CASSLRTGFNQPQHF.

The V gene is TRBV20-1, the J gene TRBJ2-1, with TRBD2 matching 7 bases. Germline loops: CDR1 DFQATT, CDR2 SNEGSKA (reference sequence). The CDR3 is 14 amino acids. V lost 3 bases and J lost 5; bases outside the gene matches: 7. The CDR3 region is CSASQRGYNNEQFF. The CDR3 DNA is TGCAGTGCTAGTCAGCGGGGATATAACAATGAGCAGTTCTTC.

The J gene is TRBJ2-7, the V gene TRBV20-1; the match to TRBD2 covers 12 bases. This CDR3 region has 12 residues. The trim removed 2 bases at V and 8 bases at J, leaving 1 base unmatched. The germline V gene encodes CDR1 DFQATT and CDR2 SNEGSKA (reference sequence). CDR3 coding DNA: TGCAGTGCTAGACGGACTAGCGGGAAGCAGTACTTC. Amino acid sequence: CSARRTSGKQYF.

The gene calls are TRBV5-6 and TRBJ2-7, with D possibly TRBD2 on 6 matching bases. CDR3 length equals 12 residues. Deletions cut 3 bases from V and 7 bases from J, with 11 bases between. Germline V gene data show CDR1 as SGHDT and CDR2 as YYEEEE. As DNA, the CDR3 is TGTGCCAGCAGCTGGGGGACTTGGGAGCAGTACTTC. Translation gives CASSWGTWEQYF.

The chain is built from TRBV7-9 and TRBJ2-7, with 8 nucleotides matching TRBD2. The V segment lost 1 base and the J segment 5 bases; nucleotides outside the gene matches: 7. The length of the CDR3 is 15 residues. CDR1 is SEHNR and CDR2 is FQNEAQ in the germline V gene (reference sequence). CDR3 in amino acids: CASSLVPSGSHEQYF. The CDR3 region has the DNA TGTGCCAGCAGCTTAGTACCCAGCGGGAGCCACGAGCAGTACTTC.

The genes are TRBV4-2 and TRBJ1-5; no definite D call. This CDR3 has 14 residues. Germline V gene data show CDR1 as LGHNA and CDR2 as YNFKEQ. Trimming cost V 4 bases and J 6 bases, with 13 bases left between them. CDR3 protein: CASSLSSMGQPQHF. CDR3 DNA sequence: TGTGCCAGCAGCCTCTCCAGTATGGGTCAGCCCCAGCATTTT.

This clonotype was observed a handful of times. V and J are TRBV11-1 and TRBJ2-5; D is ambiguous. Germline CDR1 SGHAT, CDR2 FQDESV (reference sequence). The CDR3 runs 15 residues. Trimming stripped 1 base from V and 0 bases from J, with 9 bases between. CDR3 sequence reads: CASSLEVQYQETQYF. DNA for the CDR3: TGTGCCAGCAGCTTAGAGGTTCAATACCAAGAGACCCAGTACTTC.

The genes are TRBV5-1 and TRBJ2-7, with D unclear. From germline, CDR1 is SGHRS and CDR2 YFSETQ. This CDR3 has 13 amino acids. Trimming removed 2 bases at V and 3 bases at J, with 9 bases between. The DNA of the CDR3 is TGCGCCAGCAGCTTCGTCAAGGACTACGAGCAGTACTTC. Translation: CASSFVKDYEQYF.